A selection of T cell receptor beta chains follows, all from one sample in a study of T cells in localized non-small cell lung cancer. The protocol was immunoSEQ multiplex PCR, while the TCRdb copy is restricted to in-frame clones and leaves out a portion. The sample contains 25,000 to 30,000 clones, about 90% of which appear only once. The starting material was peripheral blood, obtained before any cancer treatment. The receptor source for this set is a woman aged 18-49 years with stage I lung adenocarcinoma. The CDR3 runs from the conserved cysteine through the conserved F or W. A D gene is named only where the DNA matches it firmly. Only some rows state a clone size, as once, few, many or a class for expanded clones.

V: TRBV28; size: .; D: .; J: TRBJ1-4; CDR3: CASSLPQDQANEKLFF; DNA: TGTGCCAGCAGTTTACCACAGGATCAAGCTAATGAAAAACTGTTTTTT
V: TRBV5-1; size: .; D: .; J: TRBJ2-3; CDR3: CASSLAVGEDTQYF; DNA: TGCGCCAGCAGCTTGGCGGTAGGGGAAGATACGCAGTATTTT
V: TRBV2; size: .; D: .; J: TRBJ1-1; CDR3: CASSHPRAVSTEAFF; DNA: TGTGCCAGCAGCCACCCCCGGGCGGTGAGTACTGAAGCTTTCTTT
V: TRBV19; size: .; D: TRBD1; J: TRBJ1-5; CDR3: CASSVDRDQPQHF; DNA: TGTGCCAGTAGTGTGGACAGGGATCAGCCCCAGCATTTT
V: TRBV4-3; size: .; D: .; J: TRBJ2-7; CDR3: CASSQEPWEISSYEQYF; DNA: TGCGCCAGCAGCCAAGAGCCTTGGGAAATCAGCTCCTACGAGCAGTACTTC
V: TRBV11-2; size: few; D: TRBD2; J: TRBJ2-1; CDR3: CASSFRTSGHNEQFF; DNA: TGTGCCAGCAGCTTCCGGACTAGCGGACACAATGAGCAGTTCTTC
V: TRBV10-2; size: .; D: .; J: TRBJ1-2; CDR3: CASNPGTNYGYTF; DNA: TGCGCCAGCAATCCCGGGACCAACTATGGCTACACCTTC
V: TRBV5-1; size: .; D: TRBD1; J: TRBJ2-7; CDR3: CASSLSPGTGVSYEQYF; DNA: TGCGCCAGCAGCTTGAGCCCCGGGACAGGGGTGTCCTACGAGCAGTACTTC
V: TRBV30; size: .; D: TRBD2; J: TRBJ2-7; CDR3: CAWRGRGDSYEQYF; DNA: TGTGCCTGGAGAGGGCGGGGGGACTCCTACGAGCAGTACTTC
V: TRBV13; size: .; D: TRBD1; J: TRBJ2-1; CDR3: CASSLGDRGMYNEQFF; DNA: TGTGCCAGCAGCTTAGGGGACAGGGGAATGTACAATGAGCAGTTCTTC
V: TRBV9; size: .; D: .; J: TRBJ1-3; CDR3: CASVDGYSGNTIYF; DNA: TGTGCCAGCGTAGACGGGTACTCTGGAAACACCATATATTTT
V: TRBV7-8; size: .; D: .; J: TRBJ2-6; CDR3: CASSHRRFSGANVLTF; DNA: TGTGCCAGCAGTCACCGTCGGTTCTCTGGGGCCAACGTCCTGACTTTC
V: TRBV5-1; size: .; D: .; J: TRBJ1-2; CDR3: CASSLSPSPSGYGYTF; DNA: TGCGCCAGCAGCTTGAGCCCCTCTCCCTCTGGGTATGGCTACACCTTC
V: TRBV7-9; size: .; D: .; J: TRBJ2-5; CDR3: CASSPIETQYF; DNA: TGTGCCAGCAGCCCGATCGAGACCCAGTACTTC
V: TRBV5-5; size: .; D: TRBD1; J: TRBJ2-7; CDR3: CASSPGTGGFRNEQYF; DNA: TGTGCCAGCAGCCCGGGGACAGGGGGCTTTCGGAACGAGCAGTACTTC
V: TRBV7-8; size: .; D: .; J: TRBJ1-4; CDR3: CASSLFRGSDEKLFF; DNA: TGTGCCAGCAGCTTATTCCGGGGGTCGGACGAAAAACTGTTTTTT
V: TRBV29-1; size: once; D: TRBD1; J: TRBJ2-1; CDR3: CSVEVDRGSSYNEQFF; DNA: TGCAGCGTTGAAGTAGACAGGGGGAGCTCCTACAATGAGCAGTTCTTC
V: TRBV7-3; size: .; D: .; J: TRBJ2-2; CDR3: CASSLDWTGELFF; DNA: TGTGCCAGCAGCTTAGACTGGACCGGGGAGCTGTTTTTT
V: TRBV19; size: .; D: .; J: TRBJ1-2; CDR3: CASNQPRANYGYTF; DNA: TGTGCCAGCAACCAACCTCGCGCTAACTATGGCTACACCTTC
V: TRBV6-4; size: .; D: TRBD1; J: TRBJ2-1; CDR3: CASATGMMNEQFF; DNA: TGTGCCAGCGCGACAGGGATGATGAATGAGCAGTTCTTC
V: TRBV28; size: .; D: .; J: TRBJ1-2; CDR3: CASSSLRQRLHYGYTF; DNA: TGTGCCAGCAGTTCTCTAAGACAGCGTTTACACTATGGCTACACCTTC
V: TRBV6-6; size: few; D: .; J: TRBJ1-1; CDR3: CASSYSKRDEAFF; DNA: TGTGCCAGCAGTTACTCGAAAAGGGACGAAGCTTTCTTT
V: TRBV28; size: .; D: TRBD2; J: TRBJ2-3; CDR3: CASSTQTSVRHTQYF; DNA: TGTGCCAGCAGTACCCAGACTAGCGTACGGCATACGCAGTATTTT
V: TRBV30; size: .; D: .; J: TRBJ2-7; CDR3: CAWSQGIYEQYF; DNA: TGTGCCTGGAGTCAAGGGATCTACGAGCAGTACTTC
V: TRBV6-5; size: .; D: TRBD2; J: TRBJ2-7; CDR3: CASSPLAGGLYEQYF; DNA: TGTGCCAGCAGCCCGCTAGCGGGAGGGCTCTACGAGCAGTACTTC
V: TRBV25-1; size: .; D: TRBD1; J: TRBJ1-4; CDR3: CASRLQGGPEKLFF; DNA: TGTGCCAGCAGACTACAGGGGGGTCCTGAAAAACTGTTTTTT
V: TRBV28; size: once; D: .; J: TRBJ2-7; CDR3: CASNYGYEQYF; DNA: TGTGCCAGCAACTACGGCTACGAGCAGTACTTC
V: TRBV5-1; size: .; D: TRBD1; J: TRBJ1-1; CDR3: CASQTSAGQDHTEAFF; DNA: TGCGCCTCCCAGACCTCTGCGGGACAGGACCACACTGAAGCTTTCTTT
V: TRBV18; size: .; D: TRBD1; J: TRBJ2-7; CDR3: CASSQLYGTGASYEQYF; DNA: TGTGCCAGCTCACAACTTTACGGGACAGGGGCGTCCTACGAGCAGTACTTC
V: TRBV18; size: .; D: .; J: TRBJ1-2; CDR3: CASSPTTGSNYGYTF; DNA: TGTGCCAGCTCACCTACCACAGGGAGTAACTATGGCTACACCTTC
V: TRBV7-8; size: .; D: .; J: TRBJ1-1; CDR3: CASSLDRSNTEAFF; DNA: TGTGCCAGCAGCTTAGACAGGTCTAACACTGAAGCTTTCTTT
V: TRBV27; size: .; D: .; J: TRBJ2-5; CDR3: CASSLSPLRTATETQYF; DNA: TGTGCCAGCAGTTTATCGCCCCTCCGGACAGCTACAGAGACCCAGTACTTC
V: TRBV19; size: once; D: .; J: TRBJ1-1; CDR3: CASSEVRKNTEAFF; DNA: TGTGCCAGTAGTGAGGTGCGGAAAAACACTGAAGCTTTCTTT
V: TRBV28; size: .; D: .; J: TRBJ2-7; CDR3: CASSRDGASYEQYF; DNA: TGTGCCAGCAGTAGGGACGGGGCTAGTTACGAGCAGTACTTC
V: TRBV11-2; size: .; D: .; J: TRBJ1-1; CDR3: CASSDPDRYTEAFF; DNA: TGTGCCAGCAGCGACCCCGACAGGTACACTGAAGCTTTCTTT
V: TRBV11-2; size: once; D: TRBD1; J: TRBJ1-1; CDR3: CASSSGGTGVNTEAFF; DNA: TGTGCCAGCAGCTCCGGGGGAACAGGGGTGAACACTGAAGCTTTCTTT
V: TRBV7-8; size: .; D: .; J: TRBJ2-5; CDR3: CASSLGRLQETQYF; DNA: TGTGCCAGCAGCTTAGGACGGCTTCAAGAGACCCAGTACTTC
V: TRBV6-6; size: .; D: TRBD2; J: TRBJ2-7; CDR3: CASSPGLAGGGEQYF; DNA: TGTGCCAGCAGTCCGGGACTAGCGGGAGGGGGCGAGCAGTACTTC
V: TRBV5-1; size: .; D: TRBD1; J: TRBJ1-5; CDR3: CASSFTGGNQPQHF; DNA: TGCGCCAGCAGCTTTACAGGGGGCAATCAGCCCCAGCATTTT
V: TRBV19; size: few; D: .; J: TRBJ1-1; CDR3: CASSYGRVGDAFF; DNA: TGTGCCAGTAGTTATGGACGGGTAGGGGACGCTTTCTTT
V: TRBV10-1; size: .; D: .; J: TRBJ1-1; CDR3: CASSESLEGNTEAFF; DNA: TGCGCCAGCAGTGAGTCTCTTGAGGGGAACACTGAAGCTTTCTTT
V: TRBV11-2; size: .; D: .; J: TRBJ2-5; CDR3: CASSFKQGPGETQYF; DNA: TGTGCCAGCAGCTTCAAACAGGGCCCTGGGGAGACCCAGTACTTC
V: TRBV4-3; size: once; D: .; J: TRBJ2-7; CDR3: CASSQGRRDSYEQYF; DNA: TGCGCCAGCAGCCAAGGTCGGAGGGATTCCTACGAGCAGTACTTC
V: TRBV30; size: once; D: .; J: TRBJ2-2; CDR3: CAWNPHSATGELFF; DNA: TGTGCCTGGAATCCGCACAGCGCCACCGGGGAGCTGTTTTTT
V: TRBV6-5; size: .; D: TRBD2; J: TRBJ2-1; CDR3: CASSYNRDYTYNEQFF; DNA: TGTGCCAGCAGTTACAACCGGGACTACACCTACAATGAGCAGTTCTTC
V: TRBV5-1; size: .; D: TRBD2; J: TRBJ2-3; CDR3: CASSRIKRGDSTDTQYF; DNA: TGCGCCAGCAGCCGAATTAAGCGGGGGGATAGCACAGATACGCAGTATTTT
V: TRBV28; size: once; D: .; J: TRBJ1-2; CDR3: CASSPQAANYGYTF; DNA: TGTGCCAGCAGCCCTCAGGCCGCTAACTATGGCTACACCTTC
V: TRBV11-1; size: .; D: .; J: TRBJ2-7; CDR3: CASSLEGVASSYEQYF; DNA: TGTGCCAGCAGCTTAGAGGGGGTTGCGTCCTCCTACGAGCAGTACTTC